This T cell receptor (beta chain) was sequenced during a study of T cells expressing NK-cell markers. Study results and limitations: For several donors, these clonotypes were likewise the leading ones in the CD3+CD56-NKG2C+ fraction.

Making the TCR beta cDNA relied on 5'RACE template switching with UMIs. TCRdb re-analyzed the 5' RACE reads; it lists each CDR3 protein once, without DNA. The table lists around 15,000 distinct CDR3 sequences, with over 50% in the top ten. With regard to this clonotype: The target antigen is unknown.

CDR3 length: 16 amino acids. Germline V lookup: CDR1 SGHDT, CDR2 YYEEEE. The TCR comes from a man aged 18 to 69 in good health. What was sequenced was blood T cells: a sorted CD56 or NKG2C T cell subset, CD4+ or CD8+ T cells, or bulk PBMC T cells (not recorded which). The genes are TRBV5-6 and TRBJ2-1; there is no DNA to check the TCRdb D call of TRBD2. The CDR3 loop is CASSARGVSSYNEQFF.